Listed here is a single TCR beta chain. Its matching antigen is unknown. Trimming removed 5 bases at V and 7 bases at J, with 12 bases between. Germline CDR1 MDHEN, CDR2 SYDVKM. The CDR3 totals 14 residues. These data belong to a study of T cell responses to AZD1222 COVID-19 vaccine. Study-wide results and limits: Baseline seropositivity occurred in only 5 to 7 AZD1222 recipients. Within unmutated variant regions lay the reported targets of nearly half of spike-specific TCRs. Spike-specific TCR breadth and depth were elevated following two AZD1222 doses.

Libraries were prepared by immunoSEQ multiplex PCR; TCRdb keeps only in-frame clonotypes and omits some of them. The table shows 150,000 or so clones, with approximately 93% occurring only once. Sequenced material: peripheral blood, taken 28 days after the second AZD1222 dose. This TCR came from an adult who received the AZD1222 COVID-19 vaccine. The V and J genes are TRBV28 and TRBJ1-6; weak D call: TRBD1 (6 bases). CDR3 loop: CASSLDRFNSPLHF. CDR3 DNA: TGTGCCAGCAGTCTTGACAGGTTCAATTCACCCCTCCACTTT. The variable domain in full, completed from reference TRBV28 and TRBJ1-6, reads DVKVTQSSRYLVKRTGEKVFLECVQDMDHENMFWYRQDPGLGLRLIYFSYDVKMKEKGDIPEGYSVSREKKERFSLILESASTNQTSMYLCASSLDRFNSPLHFGNGTRLTVT.